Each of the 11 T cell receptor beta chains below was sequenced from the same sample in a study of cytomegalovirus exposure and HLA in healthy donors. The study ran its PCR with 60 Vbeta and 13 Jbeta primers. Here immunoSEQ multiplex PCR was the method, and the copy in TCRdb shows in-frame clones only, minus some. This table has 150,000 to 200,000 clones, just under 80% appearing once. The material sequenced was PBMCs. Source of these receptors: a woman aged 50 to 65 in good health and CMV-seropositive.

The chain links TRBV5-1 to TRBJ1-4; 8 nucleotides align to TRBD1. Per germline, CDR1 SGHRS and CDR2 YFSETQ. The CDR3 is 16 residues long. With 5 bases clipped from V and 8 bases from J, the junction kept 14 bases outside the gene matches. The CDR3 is CASSAIPGQENEKLFF. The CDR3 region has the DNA TGCGCCAGCAGTGCTATTCCGGGACAGGAGAACGAAAAACTGTTTTTT.

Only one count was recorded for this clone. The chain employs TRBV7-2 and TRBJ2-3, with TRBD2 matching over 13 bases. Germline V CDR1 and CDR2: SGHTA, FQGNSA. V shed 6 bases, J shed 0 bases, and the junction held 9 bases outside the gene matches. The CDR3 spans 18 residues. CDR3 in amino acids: CASSPGTSGVGSTDTQYF. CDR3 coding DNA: TGTGCCAGCAGTCCCGGGACTAGCGGGGTGGGGAGCACAGATACGCAGTATTTT.

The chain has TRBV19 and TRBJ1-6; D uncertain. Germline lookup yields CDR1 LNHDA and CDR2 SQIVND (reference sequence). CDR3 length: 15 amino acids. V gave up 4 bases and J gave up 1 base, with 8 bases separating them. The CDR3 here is CASSKESSYNSPLHF. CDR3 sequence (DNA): TGTGCCAGTAGTAAGGAGAGTTCCTATAATTCACCCCTCCACTTT.

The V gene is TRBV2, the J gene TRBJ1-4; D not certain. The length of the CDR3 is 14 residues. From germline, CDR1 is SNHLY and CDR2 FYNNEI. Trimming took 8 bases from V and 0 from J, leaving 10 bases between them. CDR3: CASFGLATNEKLFF. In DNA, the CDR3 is TGTGCCAGCTTTGGACTGGCAACTAATGAAAAACTGTTTTTT.

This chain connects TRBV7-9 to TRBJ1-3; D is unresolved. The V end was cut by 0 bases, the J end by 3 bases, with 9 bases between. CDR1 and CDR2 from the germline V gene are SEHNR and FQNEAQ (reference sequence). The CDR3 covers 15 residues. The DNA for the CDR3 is TGTGCCAGCAGCTTAGCGCGTAATATTGGAAACACCATATATTTT. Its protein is CASSLARNIGNTIYF.

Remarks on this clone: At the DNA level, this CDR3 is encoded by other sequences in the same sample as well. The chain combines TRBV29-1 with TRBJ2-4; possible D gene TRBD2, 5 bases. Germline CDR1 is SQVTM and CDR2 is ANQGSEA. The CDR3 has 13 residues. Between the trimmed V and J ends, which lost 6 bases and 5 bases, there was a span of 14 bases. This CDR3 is CSVSDGGQNIQYF. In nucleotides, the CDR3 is TGCAGCGTCTCGGATGGAGGTCAAAACATTCAGTACTTC.

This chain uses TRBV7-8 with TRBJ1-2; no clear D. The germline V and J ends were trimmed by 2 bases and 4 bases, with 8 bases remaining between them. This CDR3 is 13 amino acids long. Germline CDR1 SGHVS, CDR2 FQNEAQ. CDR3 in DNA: TGTGCCAGCAGCTTAAGGGAGGGCTATGGCTACACCTTC. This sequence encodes CASSLREGYGYTF.

CDR3 residues: CASSLGYRGHGNTIYF. In nucleotides, the CDR3 is TGTGCCAGCAGCTTAGGGTACAGGGGTCATGGAAACACCATATATTTT. This sequence joins TRBV7-6 and TRBJ1-3; 7 bases fit TRBD1. V was clipped by 1 base and J by 3 bases; unmatched bases: 6. Germline CDR1 and CDR2: SGHVS and FNYEAQ. This CDR3 spans 16 amino acids. Complete variable domain (other parts from reference TRBV7-6 and TRBJ1-3): GAGVSQSPRYKVTKRGQDVALRCDPISGHVSLYWYRQALGQGPEFLTYFNYEAQQDKSGLPNDRFSAERPEGSISTLTIQRTEQRDSAMYRCASSLGYRGHGNTIYFGEGSWLTVV.

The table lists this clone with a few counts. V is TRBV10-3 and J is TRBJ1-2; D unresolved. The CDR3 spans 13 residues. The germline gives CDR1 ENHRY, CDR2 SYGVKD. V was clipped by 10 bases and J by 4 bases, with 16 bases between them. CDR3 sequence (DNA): TGTGCCACTTCGGCGGGTACCGGCTATGGCTACACCTTC. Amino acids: CATSAGTGYGYTF.

DNA of the CDR3: TGTGCCTGCTCCACAGGGAAGGATCAGCCCCAGCATTTT. Its protein product is CACSTGKDQPQHF. J is TRBJ1-5 and V is TRBV30, with a weak D call TRBD1 (6 bases). The germline CDR1 and CDR2 sequences are GTSNPN and SVGIG (reference sequence). The CDR3 covers 13 residues. V was trimmed by 6 bases and J by 5 bases, leaving 14 bases between them.

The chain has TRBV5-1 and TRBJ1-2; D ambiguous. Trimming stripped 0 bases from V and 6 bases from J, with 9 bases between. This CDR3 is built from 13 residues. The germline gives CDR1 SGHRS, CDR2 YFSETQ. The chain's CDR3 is CASSLAETNGYTF. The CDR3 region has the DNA TGCGCCAGCAGCTTGGCCGAAACAAATGGCTACACCTTC.